This T cell receptor (beta chain) comes out of a study of blood T cells in healthy people across ages. General observations from the study: Long-lived donors exceeded aged donors in naive CD4+ cells and diversity. Investigators viewed diversity estimates from one million T cells as underestimates, the study reported. No conclusive comparison of naive versus antigen-experienced cells was possible with unsorted PBMCs.

Comments on this clonotype: What it binds is unknown.

CDR1 DFQATT and CDR2 SNEGSKA come from the germline V gene (reference sequence). V was pared by 3 bases and J by 3 bases, with 20 bases of the junction left unmatched. The CDR3 length is 19 residues. A second PCR, run for about 6 to 11 cycles, used a sample-barcoded 5' primer plus a J-beta primer mix. Each cDNA molecule received a tag from a template-switch adaptor that had 12 random nucleotides. TCRdb re-called the 5' RACE reads with MiXCR, one entry per CDR3 protein. The sample contains about 680,000 distinct CDR3 sequences, around half of which appear only once. This chain connects TRBV20-1 to TRBJ2-3; 8 nucleotides line up with TRBD2. The sequenced sample consisted of blood. The sequence derives from a woman aged 55-70 years in good health. The CDR3 loop is CSASRSSGPGGGATDTQYF. CDR3 nucleotides: TGCAGTGCTAGTCGGTCTAGCGGGCCAGGTGGGGGGGCGACAGATACGCAGTATTTT.